These 9 T cell receptor beta chains came from one sample sequenced in a study of regulatory T cells in long-lasting Graves disease. Combining iRepertoire HTBI primers with Arm-PCR of CDR3 regions, the authors built TCR beta libraries. One entry per CDR3 protein results from TCRdb running MiXCR on the multiplex PCR reads. The sample lists approximately 470,000 distinct CDR3 sequences, about a sixth occurring once. Noted time point: newly diagnosed GD, antithyroid drugs for less than 3 months. PBMCs were the source of the RNA used for TCR sequencing. The data were also submitted as part of a second study, on T cells in Graves' hyperthyroidism and ophthalmopathy.

This material consisted of peripheral blood mononuclear cells (PBMCs), taken at new diagnosis, from a patient treated with antithyroid drugs. These receptors originate from a man in his forties with Graves disease.

The chain links TRBV28 to TRBJ2-2; tentative D call: TRBD2 (7 bases). CDR3 size: 17 residues. V was cut by 2 bases and J by 10 bases, with 23 bases left in between. Germline V CDR1 and CDR2: MDHEN, SYDVKM. Written as DNA, the CDR3 is TGTGCCAGCAGTTTAATGATCGGGGGGCCGAGGAACGAGGAGCTGTTTTTT. It codes for CASSLMIGGPRNEELFF. Using reference TRBV28 and TRBJ2-2 for the parts outside the CDR3, the full variable domain is DVKVTQSSRYLVKRTGEKVFLECVQDMDHENMFWYRQDPGLGLRLIYFSYDVKMKEKGDIPEGYSVSREKKERFSLILESASTNQTSMYLCASSLMIGGPRNEELFFGEGSRLTVL.

This clonotype was observed at least ten times. This chain joins TRBV7-2 and TRBJ1-5; weak D call: TRBD1 (5 bases). V was shortened by 1 base and J by 5 bases, with 12 bases between the two germline ends. The CDR3 consists of 15 residues. Germline values: CDR1 SGHTA, CDR2 FQGNSA. CDR3 protein: CASSLDPGPDQPQHF. CDR3 nucleotides: TGTGCCAGCAGCTTAGATCCAGGGCCGGATCAGCCCCAGCATTTT. The variable domain in full, with the rest retrieved from reference TRBV7-2 and TRBJ1-5, is GAGVSQSPSNKVTEKGKDVELRCDPISGHTALYWYRQSLGQGLEFLIYFQGNSAPDKSGLPSDRFSAERTGGSVSTLTIQRTQQEDSAVYLCASSLDPGPDQPQHFGDGTRLSIL.

This sequence joins TRBV15 and TRBJ2-1; possibly TRBD2 for D (5 bases). This CDR3 spans 14 amino acids. V was clipped by 1 base and J by 4 bases, with 8 bases between them. The germline CDR1 and CDR2 sequences are LNHNV and YYDKDF (reference sequence). Written as DNA, the CDR3 is TGTGCCACCAGCAGAGCGGGGTTTTACAATGAGCAGTTCTTC. The encoded protein is CATSRAGFYNEQFF.

This clonotype was seen ten or more times. This chain joins TRBV24-1 and TRBJ2-2, with 12 bases matching TRBD2. With V trimmed by 3 bases and J by 4 bases, 20 bases remained unmatched. The CDR3 extends over 22 amino acids. The V gene's germline CDR1 is KGHDR and CDR2 SFDVKD. DNA for the CDR3: TGTGCCACCAGTGATGCATGGCCAGCTTGGACTAGCGGGACCCTTGGCACCGGGGAGCTGTTTTTT. It is translated as CATSDAWPAWTSGTLGTGELFF.

Remarks on this clonotype: It may be a read error: a sequence one base away is much more abundant. V gene TRBV20-1 combines with J gene TRBJ2-3; no firm D call. CDR1 and CDR2 (germline): DFQATT, SNEGSKA (reference sequence). This CDR3 contains 14 residues. CDR3 DNA: TGCAGTGCTGGAGATCGTCTCCTCCGGGATACGCAGTATTTT. It codes for CSAGDRLLRDTQYF.

In its sample, this clonotype was seen many times. CDR3 protein: CASSPTGGRMSPLHF. CDR3 nucleotide sequence: TGTGCCAGCAGTCCCACCGGGGGGCGGATGTCACCCCTCCACTTT. The chain joins TRBV12-3 or TRBV12-4 to TRBJ1-6; D is possibly TRBD1 (6 bases). V was trimmed by 5 bases and J by 10 bases, leaving 18 bases between them. The CDR3 totals 15 residues.

The chain is built from TRBV19 and TRBJ2-5, with D perhaps given as TRBD1 or TRBD2 (5 bases each). Trimming shortened V by 3 bases and J by 11 bases, and 19 bases separated the two germline ends. Per germline, CDR1 LNHDA and CDR2 SQIVND (reference sequence). This CDR3 is 14 amino acids long. The CDR3 sequence: CASSILGTHNEQYF. CDR3 nucleotide sequence: TGTGCCAGTAGTATCCTCGGGACCCACAATGAGCAGTACTTC.

This clonotype was seen repeatedly, ten times or more. The chain links TRBV10-3 to TRBJ2-1; 9 nucleotides agree with TRBD2. There are 15 residues in the CDR3. In germline, CDR1 is ENHRY, CDR2 SYGVKD. V gave up 2 bases and J gave up 8 bases; unmatched junction bases: 7. The CDR3 nucleotides read TGTGCCATCAGTGAGCGGGCGGGAGGGCCCTATGAGCAGTTCTTC. It codes for CAISERAGGPYEQFF.

This clonotype was counted at least ten times. The genes are TRBV20-1 and TRBJ2-3; 9 bases map to TRBD2. This CDR3 region has 15 residues. The germline gives CDR1 DFQATT, CDR2 SNEGSKA (reference sequence). Trimming took 3 bases from V and 5 from J; bases not matched to a gene: 9. CDR3 loop: CSARLASGTGDTQYF. In DNA, the CDR3 is TGCAGTGCTAGGCTGGCTAGCGGGACGGGAGATACGCAGTATTTT.